This T cell receptor beta chain was documented in a study of cytomegalovirus exposure and HLA in healthy donors. Overall study findings and caveats: Using the classifier, cytomegalovirus status was reportedly diagnosed with high specificity and sensitivity. Listed as cytomegalovirus-associated were around 160 TCR beta chains.

A remark on this clone: The antigen is undetermined.

Trimming took 1 base from V and 6 from J, leaving 11 bases between them. The germline V gene encodes CDR1 SGHRS and CDR2 YFSETQ. The CDR3 contains 14 residues. Some clones are missing from TCRdb's copy, which holds only in-frame ones; the method was immunoSEQ multiplex PCR. The sample lists about 130,000 clones; approximately 84% were seen once. This sequence originates from a man aged 25-40 years in good health and CMV-seropositive. This chain uses TRBV5-1 with TRBJ2-1, with a weak D call TRBD2 (6 bases). What was sequenced was PBMCs. Written as DNA, the CDR3 is TGCGCCAGCAGCTTGAACCAGGGAGGCAATGAGCAGTTCTTC. It yields the protein CASSLNQGGNEQFF.